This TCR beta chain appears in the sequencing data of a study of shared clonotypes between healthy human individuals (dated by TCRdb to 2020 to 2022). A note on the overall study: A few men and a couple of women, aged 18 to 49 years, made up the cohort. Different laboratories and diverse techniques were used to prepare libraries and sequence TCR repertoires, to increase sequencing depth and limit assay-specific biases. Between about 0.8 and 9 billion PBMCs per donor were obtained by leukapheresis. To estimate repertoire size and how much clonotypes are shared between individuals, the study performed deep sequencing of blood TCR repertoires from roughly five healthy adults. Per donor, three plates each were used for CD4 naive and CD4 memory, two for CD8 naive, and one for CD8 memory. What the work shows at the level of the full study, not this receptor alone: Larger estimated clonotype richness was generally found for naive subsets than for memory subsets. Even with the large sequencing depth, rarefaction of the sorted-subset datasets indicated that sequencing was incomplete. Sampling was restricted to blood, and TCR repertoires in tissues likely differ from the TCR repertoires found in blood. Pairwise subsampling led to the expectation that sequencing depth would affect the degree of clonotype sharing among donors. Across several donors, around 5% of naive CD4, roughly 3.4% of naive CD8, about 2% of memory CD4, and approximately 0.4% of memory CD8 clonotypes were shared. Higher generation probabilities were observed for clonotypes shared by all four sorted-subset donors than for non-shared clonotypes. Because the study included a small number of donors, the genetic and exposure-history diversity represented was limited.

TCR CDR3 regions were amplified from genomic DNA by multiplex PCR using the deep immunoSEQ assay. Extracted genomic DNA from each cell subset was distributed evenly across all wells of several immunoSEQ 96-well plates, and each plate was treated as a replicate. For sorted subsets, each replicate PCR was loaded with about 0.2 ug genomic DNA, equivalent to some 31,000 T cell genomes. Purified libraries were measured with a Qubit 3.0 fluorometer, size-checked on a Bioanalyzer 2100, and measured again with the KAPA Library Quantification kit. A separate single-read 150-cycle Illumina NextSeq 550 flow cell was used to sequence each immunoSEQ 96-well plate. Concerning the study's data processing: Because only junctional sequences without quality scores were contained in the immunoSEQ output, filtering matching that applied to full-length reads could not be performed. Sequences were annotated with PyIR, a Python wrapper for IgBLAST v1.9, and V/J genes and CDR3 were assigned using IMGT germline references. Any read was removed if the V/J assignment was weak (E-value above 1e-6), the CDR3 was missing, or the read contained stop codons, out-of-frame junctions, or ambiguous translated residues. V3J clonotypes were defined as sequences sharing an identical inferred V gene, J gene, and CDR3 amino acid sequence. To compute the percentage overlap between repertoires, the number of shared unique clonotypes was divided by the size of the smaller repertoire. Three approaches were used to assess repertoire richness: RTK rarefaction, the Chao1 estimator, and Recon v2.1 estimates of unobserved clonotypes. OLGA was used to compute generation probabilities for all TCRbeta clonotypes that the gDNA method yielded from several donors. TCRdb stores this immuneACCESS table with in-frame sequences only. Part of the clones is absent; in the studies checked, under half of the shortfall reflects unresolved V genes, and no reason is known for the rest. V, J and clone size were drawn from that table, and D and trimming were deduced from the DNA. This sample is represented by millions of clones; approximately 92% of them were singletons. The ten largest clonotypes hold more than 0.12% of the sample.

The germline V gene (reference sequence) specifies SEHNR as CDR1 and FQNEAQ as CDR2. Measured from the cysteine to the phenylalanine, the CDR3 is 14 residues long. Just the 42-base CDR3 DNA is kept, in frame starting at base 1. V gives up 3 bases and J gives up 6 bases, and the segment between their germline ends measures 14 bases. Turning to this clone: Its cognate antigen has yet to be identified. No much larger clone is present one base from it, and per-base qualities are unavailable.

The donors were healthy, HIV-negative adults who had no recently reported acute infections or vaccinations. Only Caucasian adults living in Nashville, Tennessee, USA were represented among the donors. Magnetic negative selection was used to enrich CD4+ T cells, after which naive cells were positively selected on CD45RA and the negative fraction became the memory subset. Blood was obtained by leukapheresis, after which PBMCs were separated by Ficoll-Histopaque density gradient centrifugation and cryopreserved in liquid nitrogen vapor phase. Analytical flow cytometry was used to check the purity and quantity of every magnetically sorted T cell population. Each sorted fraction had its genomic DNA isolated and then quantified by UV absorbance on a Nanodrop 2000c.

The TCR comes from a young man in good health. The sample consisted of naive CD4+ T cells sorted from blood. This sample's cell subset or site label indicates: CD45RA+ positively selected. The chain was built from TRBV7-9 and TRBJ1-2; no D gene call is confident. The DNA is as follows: TGTGCCAGCAGCTTTTCGTCATCACAGCATGGCTACACCTTC. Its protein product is CASSFSSSQHGYTF.